This T cell receptor beta chain appears in the sequencing data of a study of blood T cell repertoires in COVID-19. Study context: Sources were T cells, B-cell-depleted T cells, or PBMCs; the material itself was cDNA or gDNA.

Assay: immunoSEQ multiplex PCR; the TCRdb copy retains only in-frame clones and omits some. The sample lists 300,000 to 350,000 clones, approximately 89% seen once, with roughly a tenth in the top ten. V gave up 0 bases and J gave up 3 bases, with 13 bases separating them. The CDR3 runs 15 residues. Germline V gene data show CDR1 as SGHDT and CDR2 as YYEEEE. The sample holds one count of this clone. Sequences were obtained from PBMCs or T cells enriched from blood (not recorded which). This clonotype originated in a woman aged 30 to 39 who had recovered from COVID-19. The chain has TRBV5-6 and TRBJ2-7; maybe TRBD1 (5 bases). CDR3 sequence: CASSLGGYGHYEQYF. The CDR3 DNA reads TGTGCCAGCAGCTTGGGAGGATACGGACACTACGAGCAGTACTTC.